A single sample is the source of the 27 T cell receptor beta chains below, sequenced in a study of CD8 T cells in Susac syndrome. cDNA came from 0.5 to 1 ug RNA primed by random hexamers. TCRdb re-called the immunoSEQ multiplex PCR reads with MiXCR, one entry per CDR3 protein. The sample records some 400,000 distinct CDR3 sequences, more than 80% being singletons. The sequenced material came from CD8+ T cells from PBMCs. Every receptor here comes from a human donor with multiple sclerosis.

Concerning this clonotype itself: A read error may produce the germline difference seen at one junction end. The J gene is TRBJ1-5, the V gene TRBV11-2, with D maybe TRBD1 (6 bases). The CDR3 has 17 amino acids. Germline CDR1 SGHAT, CDR2 FQNNGV. The CDR3 reads CASSQVVAGVSNQPQHF. The CDR3 DNA reads as TGCGCCAGCAGCCAAGTTGTGGCAGGGGTTAGCAATCAGCCCCAGCATTTT.

The V call is TRBV30, the J call TRBJ2-7; unclear D gene. The V and J ends lost 5 bases and 1 base respectively, with 6 bases between them. This CDR3 comprises 11 residues. Germline loops: CDR1 GTSNPN, CDR2 SVGIG (reference sequence). Written as DNA, the CDR3 is TGTGCCTGGGGTCATTCCTACGAGCAGTACTTC. The encoded protein is CAWGHSYEQYF.

The chain has TRBV5-1 and TRBJ1-1; possibly TRBD1 for D (5 bases). Trimming cost V 4 bases and J 5 bases, with 24 bases left between them. This CDR3 contains 17 residues. Germline CDR1 is SGHRS and CDR2 is YFSETQ. CDR3 in DNA: TGCGCCAGCAGCCCAACAAGGTCGGGGCCTTCGGGGACTGAAGCTTTCTTT. Amino acid sequence: CASSPTRSGPSGTEAFF.

The chain uses TRBV30 and TRBJ1-2, with 9 bases that match TRBD1. The CDR3 spans 14 residues. Germline V lookup: CDR1 GTSNPN, CDR2 SVGIG (reference sequence). J was trimmed by 3 bases and V by 3 bases; bases with no gene match: 5. The CDR3 DNA follows: TGTGCCTGGAGGCGACAGGGGGACGACTATGGCTACACCTTC. This sequence encodes CAWRRQGDDYGYTF.

The gene calls are TRBV6-1 and TRBJ1-6, with TRBD1 matching over 8 bases. Germline assignment: CDR1 MNHNS and CDR2 SASEGT. This CDR3 has 14 amino acids. Trimming at V came to 8 bases and at J to 10 bases, leaving 10 bases not matched to a gene. The CDR3 here is CASGLPTGESPLHF. In DNA, the CDR3 is TGTGCCAGCGGACTTCCGACAGGGGAATCACCCCTCCACTTT.

The rearrangement uses TRBV5-5 and TRBJ1-1; the D is unclear. Deletions cut 4 bases from V and 6 bases from J, with 13 bases between. The CDR3 contains 13 residues. The germline gives CDR1 SGHKS, CDR2 YYEKEE (reference sequence). CDR3 DNA: TGTGCCAGCAGCCCCGGACCTCAGGCTGAAGCTTTCTTT. This translates into CASSPGPQAEAFF.

The rearrangement uses TRBV28 and TRBJ1-1; D is unresolved. Germline CDR1 reads MDHEN; CDR2 reads SYDVKM. Between the trimmed V and J ends, which lost 8 bases and 0 bases, there was a span of 16 bases. This CDR3 contains 15 residues. The CDR3 DNA follows: TGTGCCAGCTATGGTCTAATAGAGATGAACACTGAAGCTTTCTTT. Encoded protein: CASYGLIEMNTEAFF.

The chain recombines TRBV3-1 with TRBJ2-1, with a possible D match to TRBD1 (6 bases). The CDR3 covers 14 residues. With 3 bases removed from V and 8 bases from J, the gap between germline ends came to 14 bases. Looked up from germline, CDR1 is LGHDT and CDR2 is YNNKEL (reference sequence). CDR3 sequence reads: CASSQDNRADEQFF. The CDR3 coding sequence is TGTGCCAGCAGCCAGGACAACAGGGCTGATGAGCAGTTCTTC.

The chain recombines TRBV27 with TRBJ2-3; D is ambiguous. CDR1 and CDR2 from the germline V gene are MNHEY and SMNVEV (reference sequence). Trimming removed 10 bases from V and 0 bases from J, with 5 bases in between. This CDR3 comprises 11 residues. Written as DNA, the CDR3 is TGTGCCACCACAAGCACAGATACGCAGTATTTT. Encoded protein: CATTSTDTQYF.

The V call is TRBV30, the J call TRBJ2-7, with unresolved D. The CDR3 runs to 13 residues. Trimming pared 1 base from V and 3 bases from J, leaving 10 bases between. Germline V gives CDR1 GTSNPN, CDR2 SVGIG (reference sequence). As DNA, the CDR3 is TGTGCCTGGAGTGCCGGGCACGGCTACGAGCAGTACTTC. This gives the protein CAWSAGHGYEQYF. Full variable domain (remainder filled in from reference TRBV30 and TRBJ2-7): SQTIHQWPATLVQPVGSPLSLECTVEGTSNPNLYWYRQAAGRGLQLLFYSVGIGQISSEVPQNLSASRPQDRQFILSSKKLLLSDSGFYLCAWSAGHGYEQYFGPGTRLTVT.

V is TRBV15 and J is TRBJ1-2; weak D call: TRBD1 (6 bases). The CDR3 covers 16 residues. Trimming stripped 0 bases from V and 4 bases from J, with 15 bases between. CDR1 is LNHNV, CDR2 YYDKDF, per germline (reference sequence). The CDR3 spells CATSRDRDNLLYGYTF. The CDR3, as DNA: TGTGCCACCAGCAGAGACCGGGACAATCTGCTCTATGGCTACACCTTC.

The chain couples TRBV29-1 to TRBJ1-2; D is ambiguous. Per germline, CDR1 SQVTM and CDR2 ANQGSEA. V was trimmed by 6 bases and J by 5 bases, leaving 10 bases between them. This CDR3 contains 11 residues. The CDR3 coding sequence is TGCAGCGTCCCCGGGGTTTATGGCTACACCTTC. Its translation: CSVPGVYGYTF.

The chain has TRBV27 and TRBJ1-1; D not resolved. The CDR3 totals 13 residues. Germline V gene sequence: CDR1 MNHEY, CDR2 SMNVEV (reference sequence). V dropped 4 bases and J dropped 5 bases, with 11 bases sitting between them. In DNA form, the CDR3 reads TGTGCCAGCAGTTCGGTACGGTGGACTGAAGCTTTCTTT. Its protein product is CASSSVRWTEAFF.

The rearrangement uses TRBV4-1 and TRBJ2-7, with D possibly being TRBD1 or TRBD2 (6 bases each). The V gene's germline CDR1 is MGHRA and CDR2 YSYEKL. V gave up 1 base and J gave up 5 bases, with 15 bases separating them. The CDR3 has 15 residues. CDR3 bases: TGCGCCAGCAGCCAAGGTAGGGGGGCAATCCACGAGCAGTACTTC. As protein: CASSQGRGAIHEQYF.

V and J are TRBV6-1 and TRBJ2-7, with 10 nucleotides matching TRBD2. V lost 7 bases, J lost 4 bases, and 13 bases stayed unmatched. This CDR3 is built from 16 residues. CDR1 and CDR2 (germline): MNHNS, SASEGT. The CDR3 region has the DNA TGTGCCAGCAAACGAAGGGTTGGACTAGCGGAGTACGAGCAGTACTTC. It yields the protein CASKRRVGLAEYEQYF.

The chain has TRBV5-4 and TRBJ1-2, with TRBD1 matching 7 bases. The CDR3 sequence is 13 residues long. With V trimmed by 4 bases and J by 4 bases, 4 bases remained unmatched. Looked up from germline, CDR1 is SGHNT and CDR2 is YYREEE (reference sequence). This CDR3 is CASSHRGGYGYTF. In nucleotides, the CDR3 is TGTGCCAGCAGCCACAGGGGAGGCTATGGCTACACCTTC.

The rearrangement uses TRBV6-5 and TRBJ1-1; TRBD1 matches 7 bases. Per the germline V gene, CDR1 is MNHEY and CDR2 is SVGAGI. The trim removed 6 bases at V and 7 bases at J, leaving 5 bases unmatched. This CDR3 has 12 amino acids. Here the CDR3 reads CASRAGQLEAFF. The CDR3 coding sequence is TGTGCCAGCAGAGCGGGACAGCTTGAAGCTTTCTTT.

This clonotype has just one count. The chain couples TRBV28 to TRBJ2-5, with 9 bases that match TRBD1. The CDR3 is 16 residues long. Trimming at V came to 2 bases and at J to 2 bases, leaving 6 bases not matched to a gene. Germline values: CDR1 MDHEN, CDR2 SYDVKM. CDR3 nucleotides: TGTGCCAGCAGTTTAGGGGACAGGGTGTATCAAGAGACCCAGTACTTC. Its translation: CASSLGDRVYQETQYF.

The chain links TRBV30 to TRBJ1-1; 9 nucleotides align to TRBD1. Germline V CDR1 and CDR2: GTSNPN, SVGIG (reference sequence). The V and J ends lost 2 bases and 4 bases, in that order; junction bases with no gene match: 8. The CDR3 extends over 15 amino acids. The chain's CDR3 is CAWSSDRGSTTEAFF. CDR3 coding DNA: TGTGCCTGGAGTTCGGACAGGGGATCCACCACTGAAGCTTTCTTT.

The genes are TRBV15 and TRBJ1-1; a possible D gene is TRBD1 (6 bases). The V gene lost 4 bases and the J gene lost 9 bases, with 18 bases spanning the gap. Germline values: CDR1 LNHNV, CDR2 YYDKDF (reference sequence). The CDR3 is 14 amino acids. The CDR3 DNA reads as TGTGCCACCAGCACGGCTGCCAGGGGCTGGCAAGCTTTCTTT. This sequence encodes CATSTAARGWQAFF.

V usage is TRBV30 and J usage is TRBJ2-7; 10 bases align to TRBD1. Germline-derived CDR1 and CDR2 are GTSNPN and SVGIG (reference sequence). V shed 4 bases and J 3 bases; nucleotides not matched to a gene: 15. This CDR3 is 17 amino acids long. In DNA form, the CDR3 reads TGTGCCTGGAAAGAGCAGCCCGGGACAGGGGACCGCTACGAGCAGTACTTC. Its translation: CAWKEQPGTGDRYEQYF.

This clonotype came up a few times. The chain links TRBV12-3 or TRBV12-4 to TRBJ2-7; D might be TRBD1 (6 bases). The germline V and J ends were trimmed by 5 bases and 2 bases, with 10 bases remaining between them. The CDR3 is 13 amino acids. The CDR3 protein is CASSDRSTYEQYF. The CDR3 region has the DNA TGTGCCAGCAGTGACAGGTCTACCTACGAGCAGTACTTC.

The chain carries TRBV20-1 and TRBJ2-3; no clear D gene. Trimming took off 5 bases at V and 0 bases at J, with 9 bases between the two ends. This CDR3 region has 13 residues. The germline gives CDR1 DFQATT, CDR2 SNEGSKA (reference sequence). This CDR3 is CSALEPSTDTQYF. The CDR3 nucleotides read TGCAGTGCTCTAGAGCCTAGCACAGATACGCAGTATTTT.

The chain uses TRBV15 and TRBJ2-2; D gene uncertain. The V end lost 0 bases, the J end lost 4 bases, and 3 bases lay between the germline ends. Per the germline V gene, CDR1 is LNHNV and CDR2 is YYDKDF (reference sequence). The CDR3 is 13 amino acids. The CDR3 is CATSRDFTGELFF. The DNA of the CDR3 is TGTGCCACCAGCAGAGATTTCACCGGGGAGCTGTTTTTT.

The CDR3 sequence: CASSPGPFGLDIQYF. The CDR3 DNA sequence: TGTGCCAGCAGCCCCGGACCTTTTGGTCTAGACATTCAGTACTTC. The chain joins TRBV7-6 to TRBJ2-4; unclear D gene. V was cut by 5 bases and J by 8 bases, with 19 bases left in between. This CDR3 comprises 15 residues. CDR1 and CDR2 (germline): SGHVS, FNYEAQ.

The chain has TRBV27 and TRBJ2-7, with D perhaps matching TRBD1 (6 bases). The V gene's germline CDR1 is MNHEY and CDR2 SMNVEV (reference sequence). With 5 bases removed from V and 0 bases from J, the gap between germline ends came to 14 bases. The CDR3 totals 15 residues. This chain's CDR3 is CASSTIQGPSYEQYF. The DNA of the CDR3 is TGTGCCAGCAGTACGATACAGGGCCCCTCCTACGAGCAGTACTTC.

V gene TRBV15 combines with J gene TRBJ2-3; D perhaps matches TRBD2 (5 bases). Germline values: CDR1 LNHNV, CDR2 YYDKDF (reference sequence). The CDR3 extends over 13 amino acids. Between the trimmed V and J ends, which lost 1 base and 4 bases, there was a span of 6 bases. CDR3 coding DNA: TGTGCCACCAGCAGAGTGGGAGCAGATACGCAGTATTTT. The encoded protein is CATSRVGADTQYF.